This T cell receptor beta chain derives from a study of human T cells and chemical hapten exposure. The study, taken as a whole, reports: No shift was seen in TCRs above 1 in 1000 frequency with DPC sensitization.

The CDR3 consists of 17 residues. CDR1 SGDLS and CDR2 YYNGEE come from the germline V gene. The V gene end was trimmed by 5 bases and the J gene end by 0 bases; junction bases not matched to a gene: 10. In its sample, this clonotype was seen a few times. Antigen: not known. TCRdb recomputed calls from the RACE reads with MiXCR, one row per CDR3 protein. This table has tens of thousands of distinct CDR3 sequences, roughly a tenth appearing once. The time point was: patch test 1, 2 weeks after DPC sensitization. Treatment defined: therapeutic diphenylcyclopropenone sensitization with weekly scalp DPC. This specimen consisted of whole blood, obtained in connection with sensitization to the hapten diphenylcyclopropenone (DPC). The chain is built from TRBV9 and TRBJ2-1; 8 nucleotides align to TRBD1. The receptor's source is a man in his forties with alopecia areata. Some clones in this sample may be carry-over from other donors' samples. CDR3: CASSRTGSTSSYNEQFF. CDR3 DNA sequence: TGTGCCAGCAGTCGGACAGGGAGCACAAGCTCCTACAATGAGCAGTTCTTC.